This T cell receptor beta chain was captured in a study of T cells in localized non-small cell lung cancer. Overall study findings and caveats: There were a median roughly 60 of the top 100 tumor clones appearing in adjacent lung. Sequencing involved a lone tumor region, leaving heterogeneity possible. Exceeding tumor, uninvolved adjacent lung had the highest T cell clonality.

Sequencing used immunoSEQ multiplex PCR; TCRdb keeps in-frame clones, though not all of them. This sample has approximately 64,000 clones, with about 90% found just once. As for this clone: The antigen is unknown.

The sample consisted of peripheral blood, taken before any cancer treatment. This sequence originates from a woman aged 40 to 75 with stage I lung adenocarcinoma.

The CDR3 sequence is CASTAAGARGDEQYF. CDR3 DNA: TGCGCCAGCACCGCAGCGGGGGCTAGAGGGGACGAGCAGTACTTC. The chain couples TRBV5-1 to TRBJ2-7; the match to TRBD2 covers 8 bases. Germline trimming cut 6 bases from V and 5 bases from J; bases unmatched to any gene: 13. The CDR3 runs 15 residues. Germline CDR1 reads SGHRS; CDR2 reads YFSETQ.